This T cell receptor beta chain was recovered during a study of blood T cells in healthy people across ages. It was with a sample-barcoded 5' primer and a J-beta primer mix that a second PCR of roughly 7 to 12 cycles was run. TCRdb reprocessed the 5' RACE reads via MiXCR and lists one record per CDR3 protein. Of around 2 million distinct CDR3 sequences in the sample, roughly two fifths were seen once. Trimming took 6 bases from V and 6 from J; bases not matched to a gene: 5. CDR3 size: 13 residues. Source material: blood. The chain employs TRBV12-3 or TRBV12-4 and TRBJ1-5, with 7 bases identical to TRBD1. The TCR sequence derives from a human donor in good health. CDR3 DNA sequence: TGTGCCAGCAGGGAGGGGGCCGGTCAGCCCCAGCATTTT. It translates to CASREGAGQPQHF.